This T cell receptor (beta chain) was identified in a study of regulatory T cells in long-lasting Graves disease. To make TCR beta libraries, researchers used iRepertoire HTBI primers and Arm-PCR of CDR3 regions. TCRdb re-called the multiplex PCR reads with MiXCR, one entry per CDR3 protein. The table records 520,000 or so distinct CDR3 sequences, around 13% of them present only once. This clonotype was recorded at least ten times. Sample time point: newly diagnosed GD, antithyroid drugs for less than 3 months. The TCR library used RNA extracted from PBMCs. V dropped 10 bases and J dropped 4 bases, with 19 bases sitting between them. CDR3 size: 14 residues. CDR1 is ENHRY and CDR2 is SYGVKD in the germline V gene. In addition, the sample was reused for a study of T cells in Graves' hyperthyroidism and ophthalmopathy.

V is TRBV10-3 and J is TRBJ1-2; D perhaps matches TRBD1 (5 bases). Sequenced here: peripheral blood mononuclear cells (PBMCs), sampled at new diagnosis, from a patient treated with antithyroid drugs. This receptor was identified in a woman in her twenties or thirties with Graves disease. The CDR3 sequence is CATRAPLGPYGYTF. The CDR3 DNA is TGTGCCACCAGGGCCCCTCTGGGCCCCTATGGCTACACCTTC.